The clone carrying this T cell receptor beta chain has more than one count but fewer than ten. The data stem from a study of blood T cells in healthy people across ages. Alongside a J-beta primer mix, a sample-barcoded 5' primer served in a second PCR lasting about 7 to 11 cycles. A single record per CDR3 protein comes from TCRdb applying MiXCR to the 5' RACE reads. The sample lists fewer than 1,200,000 distinct CDR3 sequences, around 27% seen once, with less than 0.75% in the top ten. CDR1 and CDR2 (germline): SGHDT, YYEEEE. V shed 2 bases and J shed 4 bases, with 10 bases lying between them. The CDR3 is made up of 13 amino acids. The same sample was also used in a study of T cells of mothers and their children. As that report states: Sequencing returned over 9 million TCR beta CDR3 reads per mother and 3 million to 3.5 million per child. Related mother-child pairs shared slightly more overlap than unrelated pairs, but the difference was non-significant.

V is TRBV5-6 and J is TRBJ2-7; D not resolved. The sample comprised blood. The clonotype originates from a girl aged 2 to 10 in good health. As DNA, the CDR3 is TGTGCCAGCAGCTTCATGAGTGGGTACGAGCAGTACTTC. It encodes CASSFMSGYEQYF.